Described below is a single T cell receptor (beta chain) sequence and its context. The specificity of this receptor is unknown. No clone much larger than this one lies a single base away; base qualities are absent. The cohort consisted of 600 or so healthy bone marrow donors. At the time of sampling, all cohort members were nominally healthy, though unrecorded immune exposures were likely present. The donor tested CMV seropositive, placing the donor among the 250 to 300 seropositive members of the cohort. Every donor gave a peripheral blood sample, and the peripheral blood mononuclear cells from that sample were used for TCR beta sequencing. The Qiagen DNeasy Blood Extraction Kit was used to extract genomic DNA from the blood cell samples. Based on the germline V gene, the CDR1 and CDR2 sequences are MNHEY and SVGAGI. Trimming takes 7 bases from V and 9 bases from J, and the germline ends sit 19 bases apart. Including cysteine and phenylalanine, the CDR3 has 13 amino acids. This entry keeps only the CDR3 DNA: 39 bases, framed from base 1.

The sample originates from a study of cytomegalovirus exposure and HLA in healthy donors (TCRdb year 2017). Regarding the research as a whole: According to an earlier analysis of 550 to 700 of the donors, some 180 million T cells yielded roughly 110 million unique TCR beta sequences and about 300 Gb of sequence data. An early release that covered several hundred HLA-typed donors contained around 330 gigabases of sequencing data and 80 million or so unique TCR sequences. The genetic ancestry cluster associated with self-reported Caucasian donors included roughly 84% of the roughly 400 genotyped donors. The study aimed to test whether signatures of past pathogen exposure could be identified by cataloging public T cell receptors. The T cell repertoires of roughly 660 subjects were profiled by immunosequencing and related to cytomegalovirus serostatus. Besides the first cohort of 666 subjects, a separate validation cohort made up of over 95 different subjects was used. To predict cytomegalovirus infection status, the study brought together high-throughput TCR immunosequencing, statistical association of individual TCRs with disease status, and machine learning. A later analysis re-examined previously published TCR beta repertoires from several hundred donors and added high-resolution HLA genotyping to investigate patterns of TCR occurrence. Rather than using new phenotypic data, the later analysis identified candidate immune exposures from TCR beta sequences and from how often those sequences occurred across donors. An earlier analysis of 587 of the donors used high-throughput TCR beta sequencing to judge whether each TCR beta V gene segment behaved as functional or pseudogenic. Donor age, sex, ethnicity and CMV serostatus were compiled together with the repertoire data. In a later genetic analysis, genome-wide SNP genotypes for about 65% of the roughly 670 donors were used, and that subset was treated as a discovery cohort. Every discovery cohort repertoire had been produced on one sequencing platform. HLA typing included class I and class II loci at four-digit resolution. Typing coverage differed by locus: A, B, C, DRB1 and DQB1 were typed in roughly 629-630 donors, DQA1 in about 550, DPA1 in nearly 610, and DPB1 in 400 to 490. Roughly 5 DR-DQ haplotypes were handled as single units for association and clustering because linkage in the cohort was strong. On average, around 240,000 unique TCR beta nucleotide sequences were sequenced per donor among a few hundred genotyped donors of the cohort, with roughly 19% of those sequences being non-productive.

General conclusions and limits of the study: In vitro tests confirmed that a few of the cytomegalovirus-associated TCR beta chains recognize cytomegalovirus antigens. A total of roughly 160 TCR beta chains were listed by the study as associated with cytomegalovirus. A group of highly shared sequence variants was considered likely to be a technical artifact of the sequencing pipeline. A further reported finding was that TCR beta sequences accurately predicted the HLA-A and HLA-B alleles for most subjects in the first cohort. It was suggested by the authors that the approach could potentially be generalized to other disease states and immunological phenotypes. When HLA alleles, especially DR and DQ, strongly co-occurred, attributing TCR associations to individual alleles was difficult. A later analysis found that HLA-associated TCR beta chains were more clonally expanded and had lower generation probabilities than equally common non-associated chains. An earlier analysis of 587 of the donors showed that most TCR beta V segments appeared in productive rearrangements either about 90% or about 30% of the time, which broadly matched IMGT annotations. Immune exposure information for the cohort was limited to CMV serostatus. At a false discovery rate of 0.05, a later analysis linked approximately 18,000 TCR beta sequences to specific HLA alleles. A later genetic analysis reported fewer N-insertions in productive TCRs among donors in an Asian-associated ancestry cluster than the approximately 670-donor mean. Seventeen rarely observed V segments, including chromosome 9 orphons, were excluded from the earlier analysis of 550 to 700 of the donors because counts were too low. The presence/absence analyses assumed that sequencing depth was roughly uniform across donors, and that assumption may not be true. According to a later analysis, TCR association rates differed among HLA loci, with DRB1 alleles showing the most associated TCRs and HLA-C alleles showing the fewest. Some IMGT-functional V segments, including TRBV6-2 and TRBV6-3, could not be distinguished by the 87-base-pair reads and were therefore excluded. In both the original and validation cohorts, the classifier was reported to diagnose cytomegalovirus status with high specificity and sensitivity. According to a later analysis, parvovirus B19, influenza, CMV and Epstein-Barr virus appeared linked to several top co-occurrence clusters. A later analysis found that most CMV-associated TCR beta chains appeared HLA-restricted, with HLA associations seemingly driven largely by CMV exposure. An association between a missense DCLRE1C variant and V-gene and J-gene trimming of TCR beta chains was found in a later genetic analysis and replicated in an independent cohort. This cohort had only TCR beta chains sequenced, and the lack of alpha or paired-chain data limited which features could be detected. Most TCR sequences were observed very rarely across donors, whereas some public TCRs were present in many individuals. Because HLA typing was missing for some donors at each locus, association tests included only the typed subset. Linkage disequilibrium might explain the correlated functional status among segregating V segments, but an unknown experimental factor could not be excluded.

The library was built by means of the immunoSEQ multiplex PCR assay. A mixture of 60 forward primers for TCR Vbeta segments and 13 reverse primers for TCR Jbeta segments was used in the multiplex PCR. Amplification of the CDR3 region of rearranged TCR beta genes was performed with a multiplex PCR assay on genomic DNA. Amplified TCR beta libraries were sequenced as 87-base-pair reads on the Illumina HiSeq System. Under the source paper's analysis protocol: A later analysis tallied 70 million to 100 million unique TCR beta chains across the 660 or so repertoires, and approximately 12 million of those chains were shared by two or more donors. To remove PCR and sequencing errors, raw reads were error-corrected and collapsed into unique sequences using a nearest-neighbor algorithm that merged closely related sequences. To assign V, D and J gene segments, CDR3 sequences were aligned to IMGT reference sequences. For a sequence to be retained, at least a six-nucleotide match to both a V gene segment and a J gene segment was required. A rearrangement was called productive if the CDR3 had no stop codons and remained in frame with V and J, and every other rearrangement was called non-productive. Following IMGT convention, CDR3 was defined as the stretch from the second conserved V-encoded cysteine up to the conserved J-encoded phenylalanine. The earlier analysis of about 500 of the donors excluded sequences that lacked an unambiguous match to a single V gene segment. An earlier analysis of several hundred of the donors called V segments functional above 56.7% productive rearrangements and segregating when the between-donor standard deviation exceeded 5%. A statistical classification framework was developed to diagnose cytomegalovirus status using the catalog of TCR beta chain sequences. A later analysis assigned V and J genes by comparing TCR nucleotide sequences with IMGT/GENE-DB human TR gene sequences. The TCRdist pipeline was used in a later analysis to assign CDR3 sequences and most-parsimonious VDJ recombination scenarios. In a later analysis, each TCR beta chain was defined by its CDR3 amino acid sequence together with its V-gene family, and reads lacking a unique V-gene family were excluded. A later analysis removed 592 highly shared, low-generation-probability nucleotide sequences to deal with suspected cross-contamination and a sequencing artifact. A later analysis calculated a clonal expansion index for each public chain from normalized within-repertoire ranks of inferred template counts. In a later analysis, generation probabilities were computed using a VDJ recombination model fitted to out-of-frame rearrangements, and the results were checked against IGoR. Hypergeometric tests were used in a later analysis to score TCR-TCR, TCR-HLA and TCR-CMV co-occurrence, with a repertoire-size bias correction applied to the TCR pairs. A later analysis estimated false discovery rates by permuting HLA or CMV assignments 20 times. In a later analysis, co-occurring TCRs were grouped using DBSCAN, with TCRdist sequence similarity added in when clustering inside HLA-allele-positive subsets. Repertoires with fewer than 30,000 or more than 120,000 public chains, plus five repertoires with anomalous nucleotide sharing, were excluded from co-occurrence clustering. The table comes from immuneACCESS by way of TCRdb, which keeps in-frame sequences with V and J called. Part of the clones is missing from these tables; in studies checked, under half for an unresolved V gene and the rest for unknown reasons. V, J and clone size derive from that table, while D and trimming were established from the DNA sequence. The sample has 100,000 or so clones on record, 75% to 80% of them singletons. The top ten constitute roughly 12% of the sample.

The sequencing input was PBMCs. This sequence uses TRBV6-5 and TRBJ2-7; D gene: possibly TRBD1, on 6 matching bases. The sequence derives from a woman aged 40-49 years in good health and CMV-seropositive. The CDR3 region reads CASTSSVGARQYF. The nucleotide sequence reads as follows: TGTGCCAGCACCTCCTCCGTGGGGGCTAGGCAGTACTTC.